What follows is one T cell receptor (beta chain) and its context. Germline V gives CDR1 MNHEY, CDR2 SMNVEV (reference sequence). Trimming removed 3 bases at V and 8 bases at J, with 13 bases between. This CDR3 comprises 13 residues. The authors' processing: Estimates of nucleated cell counts were drawn from the amplification of reference gene primers. The table came from immunoSEQ multiplex PCR; TCRdb's copy has only in-frame clones and leaves some out. The V and J calls and clone size are taken from that table; D and trimming were inferred from the DNA. This sample yields around 47,000 clones, of which 81% are seen a single time; 26% belongs to the top ten. This sample stems from a study of blood T cell repertoires in COVID-19. Study context: Italy, Spain and the United States were the sources of the convalescent and acute COVID-19 samples. From T cells, B-cell-depleted T cells, or PBMCs came the material, which was cDNA or gDNA.

Source material: peripheral blood. The source is a woman of 80 years or more with COVID-19, enrolled during active disease. V is TRBV27 and J is TRBJ1-2; a weak D match, TRBD1 (5 bases). As DNA, the CDR3 is TGTGCCAGCAGTTTCGCCGGGACTGAGGGCTACACCTTC. It encodes CASSFAGTEGYTF.